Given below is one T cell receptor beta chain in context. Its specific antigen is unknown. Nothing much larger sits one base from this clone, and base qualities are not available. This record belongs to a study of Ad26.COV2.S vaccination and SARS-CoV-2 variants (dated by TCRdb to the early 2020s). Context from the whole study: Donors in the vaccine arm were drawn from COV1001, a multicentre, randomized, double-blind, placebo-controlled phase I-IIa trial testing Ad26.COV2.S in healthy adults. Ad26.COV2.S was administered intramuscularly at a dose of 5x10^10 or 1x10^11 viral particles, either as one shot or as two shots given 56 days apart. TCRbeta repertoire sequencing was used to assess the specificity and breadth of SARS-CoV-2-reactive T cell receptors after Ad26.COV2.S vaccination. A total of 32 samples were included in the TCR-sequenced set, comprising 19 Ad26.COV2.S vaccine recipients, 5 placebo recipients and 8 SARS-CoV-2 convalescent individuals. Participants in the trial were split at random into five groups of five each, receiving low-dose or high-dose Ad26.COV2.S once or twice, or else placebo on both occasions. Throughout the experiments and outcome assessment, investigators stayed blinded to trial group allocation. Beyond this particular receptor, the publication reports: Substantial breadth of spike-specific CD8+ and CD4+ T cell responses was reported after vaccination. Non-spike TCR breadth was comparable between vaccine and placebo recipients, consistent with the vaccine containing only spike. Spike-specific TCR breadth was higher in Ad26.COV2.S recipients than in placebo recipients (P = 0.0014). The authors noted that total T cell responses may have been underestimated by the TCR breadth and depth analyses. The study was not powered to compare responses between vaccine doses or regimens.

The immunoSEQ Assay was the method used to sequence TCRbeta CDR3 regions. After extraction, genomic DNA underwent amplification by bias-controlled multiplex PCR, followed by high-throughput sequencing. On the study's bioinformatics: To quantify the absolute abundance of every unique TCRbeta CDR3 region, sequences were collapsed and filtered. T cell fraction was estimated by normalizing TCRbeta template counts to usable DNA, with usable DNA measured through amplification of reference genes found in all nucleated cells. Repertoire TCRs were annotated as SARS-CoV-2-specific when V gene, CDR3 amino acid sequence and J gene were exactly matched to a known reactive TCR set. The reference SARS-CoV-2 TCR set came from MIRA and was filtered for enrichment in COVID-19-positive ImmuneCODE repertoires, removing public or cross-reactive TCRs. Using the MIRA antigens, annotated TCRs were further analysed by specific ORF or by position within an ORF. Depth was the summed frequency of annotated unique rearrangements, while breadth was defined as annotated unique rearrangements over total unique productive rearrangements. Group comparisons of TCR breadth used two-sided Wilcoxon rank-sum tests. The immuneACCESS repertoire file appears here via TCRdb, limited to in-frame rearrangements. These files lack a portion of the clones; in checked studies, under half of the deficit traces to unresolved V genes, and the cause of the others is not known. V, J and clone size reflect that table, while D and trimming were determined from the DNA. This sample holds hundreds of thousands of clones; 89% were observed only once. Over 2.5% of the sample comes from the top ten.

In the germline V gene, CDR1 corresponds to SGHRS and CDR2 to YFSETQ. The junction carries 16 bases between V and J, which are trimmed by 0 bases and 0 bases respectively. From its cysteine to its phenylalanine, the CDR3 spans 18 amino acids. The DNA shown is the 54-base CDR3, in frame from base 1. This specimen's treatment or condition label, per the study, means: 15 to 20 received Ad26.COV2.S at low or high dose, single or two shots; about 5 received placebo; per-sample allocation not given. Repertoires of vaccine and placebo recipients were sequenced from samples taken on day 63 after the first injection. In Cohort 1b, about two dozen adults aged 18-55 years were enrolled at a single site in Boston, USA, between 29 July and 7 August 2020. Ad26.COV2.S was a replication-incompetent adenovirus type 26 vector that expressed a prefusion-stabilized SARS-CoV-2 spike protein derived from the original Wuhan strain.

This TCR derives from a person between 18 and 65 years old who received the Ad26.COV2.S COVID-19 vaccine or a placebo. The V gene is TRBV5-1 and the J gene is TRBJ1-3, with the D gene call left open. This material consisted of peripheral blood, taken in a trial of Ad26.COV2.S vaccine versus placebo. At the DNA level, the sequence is TGCGCCAGCAGCTTGGGGGTCTTCGGGAAAAACTCTGGAAACACCATATATTTT. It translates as CASSLGVFGKNSGNTIYF. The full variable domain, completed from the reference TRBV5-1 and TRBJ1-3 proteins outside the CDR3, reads KAGVTQTPRYLIKTRGQQVTLSCSPISGHRSVSWYQQTPGQGLQFLFEYFSETQRNKGNFPGRFSGRQFSNSRSEMNVSTLELGDSALYLCASSLGVFGKNSGNTIYFGEGSWLTVV.